The present entry profiles one TCR beta chain with its context. Antigen: not known. The data derive from a study of OX40 agonist ivuxolimab in advanced cancers. Germline CDR1 and CDR2: SGHVS and FQNEAQ. The ends were cut back, 3 bases at V and 8 bases at J, with 17 bases in the middle. This CDR3 spans 15 amino acids. Overall study results and limits: Among the lowest levels of clonal expansion were found in partial responders at 0.1-3.0 mg/kg.

Researchers took blood at baseline, on cycle 4 day 1, and on cycle 7 day 1. The assay was immunoSEQ multiplex PCR, and TCRdb's table has in-frame clones only and misses some. The sample includes tens of thousands of clones, roughly nine tenths of them seen just once. The clonotype was recovered from an adult with an advanced solid tumor such as melanoma, head and neck, liver or kidney cancer. The rearrangement joins TRBV7-8 to TRBJ2-1, with D perhaps TRBD1 or TRBD2 (5 bases each). This material consisted of CD4+ or CD8+ T cells sorted from blood, taken in a trial of the OX40 agonist ivuxolimab. The CDR3 DNA reads TGTGCCAGCAGCTTTTTTGGGGGTGCGATGGATGAGCAGTTCTTC. Translating gives CASSFFGGAMDEQFF.